This TCR beta chain is drawn from a study of radiotherapy plus CTLA-4 blockade in lung cancer. Study overall: Patients showed objective responses in about 20% of cases, and disease control was achieved by approximately 30%.

Overall study findings and caveats: After radiotherapy and ipilimumab, tumor-derived clones expanded in peripheral blood. Early blood T cell clone dynamics reportedly forecast response best, with interferon-beta.

Germline lookup yields CDR1 MNHNS and CDR2 SASEGT. The CDR3 has 12 residues. V was shortened by 8 bases and J by 3 bases, with 11 bases between the two germline ends. TCRdb keeps only in-frame clones here, not all; method: immunoSEQ multiplex PCR. Of 53,000 or so clones listed, less than 90% are singletons. Worth noting for this clone: Its antigen is undetermined.

The sequence was collected from a human donor with non-small cell lung cancer that progressed on radiotherapy plus ipilimumab. Some clones in this sample may be carry-over from other donors' samples. The input for sequencing was peripheral blood, taken from a patient treated with radiotherapy plus ipilimumab. The chain has TRBV6-1 and TRBJ2-7; D is uncertain. CDR3 DNA sequence: TGTGCCAGCCGGTCACCCGTCTACGAGCAGTACTTC. As protein: CASRSPVYEQYF.